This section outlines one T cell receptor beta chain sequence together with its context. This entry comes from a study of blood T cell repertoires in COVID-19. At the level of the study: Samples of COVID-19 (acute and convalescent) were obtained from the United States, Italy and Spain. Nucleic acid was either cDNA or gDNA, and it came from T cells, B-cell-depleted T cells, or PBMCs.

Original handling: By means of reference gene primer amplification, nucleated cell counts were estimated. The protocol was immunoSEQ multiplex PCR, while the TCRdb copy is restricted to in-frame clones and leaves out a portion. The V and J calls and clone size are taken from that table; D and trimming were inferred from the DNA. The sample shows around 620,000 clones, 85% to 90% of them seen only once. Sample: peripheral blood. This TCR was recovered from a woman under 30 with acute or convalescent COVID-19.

The CDR3 region has the DNA TGTGCCAGCAGCGTGGGGACAGGGGGAAACTATGGCTACACCTTC. Its protein is CASSVGTGGNYGYTF. The rearrangement uses TRBV9 and TRBJ1-2; 11 bases align to TRBD1. The CDR3 contains 15 residues. Germline CDR1 reads SGDLS; CDR2 reads YYNGEE. J gave up 2 bases and V 2 bases, and 2 bases lay outside the gene matches.